One and the same sample provided the 5 T cell receptor beta chains below, sequenced in a study of T cells after yellow fever vaccination. TCRdb reanalysed the 5' RACE reads using MiXCR and keeps one entry per CDR3 protein. The table records about 320,000 distinct CDR3 sequences, approximately 12% of them present only once. The sequenced sample was CD4+ T cells sorted from PBMCs, obtained 45 days after the yellow fever booster vaccination. The receptors were sampled from a young man who received the YFV17D yellow fever vaccine.

The rearrangement joins TRBV9 to TRBJ1-2; D is unclear. The germline V gene encodes CDR1 SGDLS and CDR2 YYNGEE. CDR3 size: 13 residues. Trimming stripped 0 bases from V and 5 bases from J, with 8 bases between. CDR3 residues: CASSVDRGYGYTF. The CDR3 DNA reads TGTGCCAGCAGCGTAGACAGAGGATATGGCTACACCTTC.

The CDR3 nucleotides read TGCAGTGCAACGCCGGGACTAGCGGGGGGTGGGTCCTACAATGAGCAGTTCTTC. The encoded protein is CSATPGLAGGGSYNEQFF. The V gene is TRBV20-1, the J gene TRBJ2-1, with 15 bases fitting TRBD2. J gave up 1 base and V 6 bases, and 10 bases lay outside the gene matches. Germline CDR1 reads DFQATT; CDR2 reads SNEGSKA (reference sequence). The CDR3 extends over 18 amino acids.

In its sample, this clonotype was seen a few times. As DNA, the CDR3 is TGTGCCAGCAGCCCCAGGGCCCTCGCGAACACCGGGGAGCTGTTTTTT. Translated: CASSPRALANTGELFF. The chain employs TRBV7-9 and TRBJ2-2, with TRBD1 as a possible D gene (5 bases). This CDR3 has 16 amino acids. V dropped 5 bases and J dropped 0 bases, with 13 bases sitting between them. The germline V gene encodes CDR1 SEHNR and CDR2 FQNEAQ (reference sequence).

This clonotype has more than one count but fewer than ten. This chain uses TRBV11-2 with TRBJ2-1, with TRBD2 identical over 11 bases. CDR3 size: 19 residues. V dropped 2 bases and J dropped 5; count of bases not matched to a gene: 14. From germline, CDR1 is SGHAT and CDR2 FQNNGV. This CDR3 reads CASSLLNLLAGGTDNEQFF. The CDR3 coding sequence is TGTGCCAGCAGCTTACTTAATCTCCTAGCGGGGGGAACGGACAATGAGCAGTTCTTC. Using reference TRBV11-2 and TRBJ2-1 for the parts outside the CDR3, the full variable domain is EAGVAQSPRYKIIEKRQSVAFWCNPISGHATLYWYQQILGQGPKLLIQFQNNGVVDDSQLPKDRFSAERLKGVDSTLKIQPAKLEDSAVYLCASSLLNLLAGGTDNEQFFGPGTRLTVL.

The sample holds many counts of this clonotype. The V call is TRBV10-3, the J call TRBJ2-5; D is perhaps TRBD1 (7 bases). The CDR3 sequence is 14 residues long. Trimming stripped 4 bases from V and 5 bases from J, with 14 bases between. Germline V gene lookup returns CDR1 ENHRY and CDR2 SYGVKD. For the CDR3, the DNA is TGTGCCATCAGTGTGGCGGCAGGGGGGGAGACCCAGTACTTC. Protein product: CAISVAAGGETQYF.